These T cell receptor beta chains were read from a single sample in a study of T cell clones after liver transplantation. Sequencing used immunoSEQ multiplex PCR; TCRdb keeps in-frame clones, though not all of them. The sample contains roughly 74,000 clones, about 80% of which appear only once. Specimen: CD4+ T cells from blood, collected before liver transplant. These receptors were obtained from a human donor who received a liver transplant. The CDR3 runs from the conserved cysteine through the conserved F or W. Each record gives: clone size, J gene, D gene, V gene, CDR3 DNA, CDR3 protein. A D gene is named only where the DNA matches it firmly. Size is stated for part of the rows, as once, few or many counts, or as a class when the clone is expanded.

>.|TRBJ2-7|TRBD1|TRBV6-6
TGTGCCAGCAACCGGGACAGCTACGAGCAGTACTTC
CASNRDSYEQYF
>few|TRBJ2-1|.|TRBV28
TGTGCCAGCAGCCTCGGTAGCGGATTATACAATGAGCAGTTCTTC
CASSLGSGLYNEQFF
>.|TRBJ1-5|.|TRBV10-2
TGCGCCAGCAGTGCACAGGGCTTCTATCAGCCCCAGCATTTT
CASSAQGFYQPQHF
>.|TRBJ2-2|.|TRBV27
TGTGCCAGCAGTTTCCGGGCGGGGAATACCGGGGAGCTGTTTTTT
CASSFRAGNTGELFF
>.|TRBJ2-3|.|TRBV5-6
TGTGCCAGCAGCTTGGCGGCCACCCCGTTTTATACGCAGTATTTT
CASSLAATPFYTQYF
>.|TRBJ1-1|.|TRBV7-2
TGTGCCAGCAGCTTCCGGGACACTGAAGCTTTCTTT
CASSFRDTEAFF
>few|TRBJ1-2|TRBD1|TRBV10-1
TGCGCCAGCAGTGAGGGACAGGGGGCATATGGCTACACCTTC
CASSEGQGAYGYTF
>.|TRBJ2-3|.|TRBV10-3
TGTGCCACCGGGCGAGAGAGTTCTAGCACAGATACGCAGTATTTT
CATGRESSSTDTQYF
>.|TRBJ2-1|.|TRBV4-1
TGCGCCAGCAAAATCGGGAGCTCCTACAATGAGCAGTTCTTC
CASKIGSSYNEQFF
>once|TRBJ1-5|.|TRBV7-2
TGTGCCAGCAGCTTAGCGGGAATGCAGCCCCAGCATTTT
CASSLAGMQPQHF
>.|TRBJ2-3|TRBD2|TRBV6-5
TGTGCCAGCAGTTACTCCAGCGGGGACACAGATACGCAGTATTTT
CASSYSSGDTDTQYF
>.|TRBJ1-1|.|TRBV5-1
TGCGCCAGCAGCTTGGAGCAGGCGAACACTGAAGCTTTCTTT
CASSLEQANTEAFF
>.|TRBJ1-2|.|TRBV11-3
TGTGCCAGCAGCTGTTTGCTCTATCTCGGAAAGACCTATGGCTACACCTTC
CASSCLLYLGKTYGYTF
>.|TRBJ1-5|TRBD1|TRBV10-2
TGCGCCAGCAGGCTGACAGGGGGTGAGGGTCAGCCCCAGCATTTT
CASRLTGGEGQPQHF
>.|TRBJ2-7|.|TRBV7-2
TGTGCCAGCAGCCTCTACTACGAGCAGTACTTC
CASSLYYEQYF
>.|TRBJ2-1|TRBD1|TRBV7-3
TGTGCCAGCAGATTCGCAGGGGGTCCCTATGAGCAGTTCTTC
CASRFAGGPYEQFF
>.|TRBJ2-1|TRBD2|TRBV27
TGTGCCAGCAGTTTATCCCGGACTAGCAATGAGCAGTTCTTC
CASSLSRTSNEQFF
>.|TRBJ2-1|TRBD2|TRBV5-4
TGTGCCAGCAGCTTGGGACTAGCGGTCGACAATGAGCAGTTCTTC
CASSLGLAVDNEQFF
>once|TRBJ2-7|.|TRBV5-4
TGTGCCAGCAGCTTAAACAGGGATCCCGTAGGGCAGTACTTC
CASSLNRDPVGQYF
>.|TRBJ2-3|.|TRBV6-1
TGTGCCAGCACCCTTTCGGACAGCACAGATACGCAGTATTTT
CASTLSDSTDTQYF
>.|TRBJ2-7|.|TRBV4-1
TGCGCCAGCAGCCTCACAGTTTCCTACGAGCAGTACTTC
CASSLTVSYEQYF
>.|TRBJ1-2|.|TRBV7-2
TGTGCCAGCAGCTTGGGGGCAGGGGAATTGACCTTC
CASSLGAGELTF
>.|TRBJ2-3|TRBD2|TRBV5-4
TGTGCCAGCAGCACCGGGACTAGCGGGAGTCCGGATACGCAGTATTTT
CASSTGTSGSPDTQYF
>.|TRBJ1-3|.|TRBV30
TGTGCCTGGAGTAAAGGGACCGGGACCACGGGGGACACCATATATTTT
CAWSKGTGTTGDTIYF
>once|TRBJ1-1|TRBD1|TRBV10-3
TGTGCCATCAGTGTACAGGGGAAAGAAGCTTTCTTT
CAISVQGKEAFF
>.|TRBJ2-6|TRBD1|TRBV19
TGTGCCAGTAGCTACGCCGGGACAGGGTTCTCTGGGGCCAACGTCCTGACTTTC
CASSYAGTGFSGANVLTF
>.|TRBJ1-5|.|TRBV28
TGTGCCAGCAGTCATCAGGACAAATTGGGCAATCAGCCCCAGCATTTT
CASSHQDKLGNQPQHF
>.|TRBJ1-4|TRBD1|TRBV6-5
TGTGCCAGCAGTGGACAGGTCGCAACTAATGAAAAACTGTTTTTT
CASSGQVATNEKLFF
>.|TRBJ1-2|.|TRBV19
TGTGCCAGTAGTTCTGTCTTAAACTATGGCTACACCTTC
CASSSVLNYGYTF
>.|TRBJ2-1|.|TRBV27
TGTGCCACAGCCGTGCGGGGCAGGGTAAGGAATGAGCAGTTCTTC
CATAVRGRVRNEQFF
>.|TRBJ2-5|TRBD2|TRBV5-4
TGTGCCAGCAGCTGGGGGACTAGCGGGAGAAGGGTCGGGGAGACCCAGTACTTC
CASSWGTSGRRVGETQYF
>.|TRBJ1-2|TRBD1|TRBV6-5
TGTGCCAGCAGTAGGCCGGGACAGACGATAGGTGGCTACACCTTC
CASSRPGQTIGGYTF
>.|TRBJ2-1|.|TRBV29-1
TGCAGCGTTTATCACTGGAGCTCCTACAATGAGCAGTTCTTC
CSVYHWSSYNEQFF
>once|TRBJ2-5|TRBD1|TRBV5-4
TGTGCCAGCAGCTTCTCGGAGACAGGGGTAGAGACCCAGTACTTC
CASSFSETGVETQYF
>.|TRBJ2-2|.|TRBV9
TGTGCCAGCAGCGTAGCCCCGGGCTCCGGGGAGCTGTTTTTT
CASSVAPGSGELFF
>.|TRBJ2-5|.|TRBV19
TGTGCCAGTAGTATAGGGTTAGCGTACCAAGAGACCCAGTACTTC
CASSIGLAYQETQYF
>.|TRBJ1-4|.|TRBV21-1
TGTGCCAGCACCCCTCCCGGACTCGCAACTAATGAAAAACTGTTTTTT
CASTPPGLATNEKLFF
>.|TRBJ2-7|.|TRBV7-8
TGTGCCAGCAGCTTGAGGTGGGGGGCTGAGCAGTACTTC
CASSLRWGAEQYF
>.|TRBJ2-1|TRBD2|TRBV25-1
TGTGCCAGCAGTGAATGGGTTGTCGGACTAGCGGATTACAATGAGCAGTTCTTC
CASSEWVVGLADYNEQFF
>.|TRBJ2-2|TRBD2|TRBV28
TGTGCCAGCAGTCCGACTAGCTTCGGGACCGGGGAGCTGTTTTTT
CASSPTSFGTGELFF
>.|TRBJ1-5|TRBD1|TRBV28
TGTGCCAGCAGTCTCCGGGACAGGGGGCAAAATCAGCCCCAGCATTTT
CASSLRDRGQNQPQHF
>.|TRBJ2-5|.|TRBV18
TGTGCCAGCTCACCGGACAACCAAGAGACCCAGTACTTC
CASSPDNQETQYF
>many|TRBJ2-7|.|TRBV7-2
TGTGCCAGCAGCTTAAAGGGGGGGCTTTACGAGCAGTACTTC
CASSLKGGLYEQYF
>.|TRBJ1-5|TRBD1|TRBV7-9
TGTGCCAGCAGCCCCGGGACAGGGGTCAATCAGCCCCAGCATTTT
CASSPGTGVNQPQHF
>.|TRBJ2-7|TRBD2|TRBV7-2
TGTGCCAGCAGCGCGCGACTAGCGGGACCCTTCTACGAGCAGTACTTC
CASSARLAGPFYEQYF
>once|TRBJ1-1|.|TRBV5-1
TGCGCCAGCAGCTTGAGTGGGGAGGTGGCTTTCTTT
CASSLSGEVAFF
>.|TRBJ2-3|.|TRBV7-3
TGTGCCAGCAGCTCCCCAGGGTACACAGATACGCAGTATTTT
CASSSPGYTDTQYF
>.|TRBJ1-4|.|TRBV28
TGTGCCAGCCGAGCAGCAGGGGCGAAGGAAAAACTGTTTTTT
CASRAAGAKEKLFF
>once|TRBJ2-3|TRBD2|TRBV29-1
TGCAGCGTTGGAGGACTAGCGGGAGGGCCGGATACGCAGTATTTT
CSVGGLAGGPDTQYF
>.|TRBJ1-1|.|TRBV7-9
TGTGCCAGCAGCTTAACAGGGAGGCACACTGAAGCTTTCTTT
CASSLTGRHTEAFF